This T cell receptor (beta chain) is from a study of CD8 T cell repertoires and HIV-1 epitope variants. Clones were read by immunoSEQ multiplex PCR, and TCRdb kept only the in-frame ones, dropping some. The sample includes fewer than 6,500 clones, roughly two thirds seen only once; the top ten take 42%. Remarks on this clone: The antigen is unknown.

V was trimmed by 0 bases and J by 3 bases, leaving 18 bases between them. Per germline, CDR1 MGHRA and CDR2 YSYEKL. The CDR3 consists of 17 residues. The sequenced sample consisted of cultured CD8+ T cells derived from PBMCs. The TCR comes from a male donor with HIV. The V call is TRBV4-1, the J call TRBJ2-7; D may match TRBD1 or TRBD2 (5 bases each). The CDR3 coding sequence is TGCGCCAGCAGCCAAGAATTTAGCGTACAGGTGAGCTACGAGCAGTACTTC. Amino acids: CASSQEFSVQVSYEQYF.